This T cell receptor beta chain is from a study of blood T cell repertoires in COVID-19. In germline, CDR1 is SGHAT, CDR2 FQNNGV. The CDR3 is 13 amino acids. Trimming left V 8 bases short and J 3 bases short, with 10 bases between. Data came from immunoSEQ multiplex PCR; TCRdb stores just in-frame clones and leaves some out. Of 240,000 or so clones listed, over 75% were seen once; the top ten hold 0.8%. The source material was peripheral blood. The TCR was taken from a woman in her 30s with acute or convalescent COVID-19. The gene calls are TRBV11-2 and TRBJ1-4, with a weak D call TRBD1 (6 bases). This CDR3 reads CASGRGPNEKLFF. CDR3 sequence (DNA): TGTGCCAGCGGCAGGGGTCCTAATGAAAAACTGTTTTTT.